A few counts support the clone carrying this T cell receptor (beta chain). Its antigen remains unknown. The entry originates in a study of cytomegalovirus exposure and HLA in healthy donors. General study points: In most subjects, TCR beta sequences reportedly gave accurate predictions of HLA-A and HLA-B alleles. A later analysis reported that several of the most significant clusters appeared to be linked to common viral pathogens, among them Epstein-Barr virus. In an earlier analysis, productive rearrangement rates for most beta V segments clustered near 87% or 30%.

The CDR3 length is 14 residues. The germline V gene has CDR1 SGHRS and CDR2 YFSETQ. Trimming shortened V by 5 bases and J by 0 bases, and 8 bases separated the two germline ends. The PCR made use of 60 Vbeta and 13 Jbeta primers. In the original workflow: Roughly 81 million unique TCR beta chains, 9 million to 14 million shared, were counted in a later analysis. Assay used: immunoSEQ multiplex PCR; TCRdb lists only in-frame clones, some missing. V and J calls and clone size are given by that table; D and trimming were obtained from the DNA. The data show roughly 150,000 clones, about 10% seen once. The clonotype comes from a man aged 50-59 years in good health and CMV-seronegative. The chain links TRBV5-1 to TRBJ2-2; D possibly corresponds to TRBD1 (5 bases). The sample consisted of PBMCs. The DNA of the CDR3 is TGCGCCAGCAGAGGGGAAACGAACACCGGGGAGCTGTTTTTT. Translating it yields CASRGETNTGELFF.